The text below deals with one T cell receptor beta chain. Its cognate antigen is unknown. This sample is drawn from a study of CD8+ T cells in alopecia areata. Study-level background: In an open-label trial, patients got 5 to 10 mg tofacitinib twice daily. People stayed on tofacitinib for 6 to 18 months, then stopped the drug for 6 months.

Investigators isolated RNA and reverse transcribed it into cDNA to act as the sequencing template. Data came from immunoSEQ multiplex PCR; TCRdb stores just in-frame clones and leaves some out. The profile covers some 130,000 clones, with approximately 49% appearing a single time and 18% taken by the ten largest. Study-wide results and caveats: Clonality was higher in lesional than normal scalp, especially in alopecia totalis/universalis.

Germline loops: CDR1 SGHVS, CDR2 FNYEAQ. The CDR3 loop spans 17 amino acids. J gave up 7 bases and V 4 bases, and 12 bases lay outside the gene matches. Individuals with alopecia areata gave both lesional scalp punch biopsies and peripheral blood for collection. The sample here was CD8+ T cells sorted from blood, taken at week 0. The chain joins TRBV7-6 to TRBJ2-7; TRBD2 aligns across 14 bases. This TCR derives from a human donor with alopecia areata. In DNA form, the CDR3 reads TGTGCCAGCAGCTCTGGGACTAGCGGGGGTTTAGTGGGTGAGCAGTACTTC. Amino acids: CASSSGTSGGLVGEQYF.